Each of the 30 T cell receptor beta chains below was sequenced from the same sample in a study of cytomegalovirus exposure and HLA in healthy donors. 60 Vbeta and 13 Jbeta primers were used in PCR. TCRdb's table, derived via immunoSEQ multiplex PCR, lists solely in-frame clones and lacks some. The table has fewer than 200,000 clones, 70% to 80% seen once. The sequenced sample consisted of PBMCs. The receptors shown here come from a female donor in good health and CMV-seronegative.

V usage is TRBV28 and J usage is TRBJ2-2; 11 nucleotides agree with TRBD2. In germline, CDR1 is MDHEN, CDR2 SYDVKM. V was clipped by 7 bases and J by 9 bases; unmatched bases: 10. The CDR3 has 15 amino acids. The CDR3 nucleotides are TGTGCCAGCATAAGTAGCGGGAGGGGGAGCCGGGAGCTGTTTTTT. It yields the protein CASISSGRGSRELFF.

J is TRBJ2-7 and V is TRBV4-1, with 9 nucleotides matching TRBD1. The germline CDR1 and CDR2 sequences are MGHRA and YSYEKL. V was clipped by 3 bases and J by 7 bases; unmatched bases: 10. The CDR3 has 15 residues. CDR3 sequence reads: CASSHYRDRAREQYF. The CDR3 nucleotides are TGCGCCAGCAGCCACTACCGGGACAGGGCCCGGGAGCAGTACTTC.

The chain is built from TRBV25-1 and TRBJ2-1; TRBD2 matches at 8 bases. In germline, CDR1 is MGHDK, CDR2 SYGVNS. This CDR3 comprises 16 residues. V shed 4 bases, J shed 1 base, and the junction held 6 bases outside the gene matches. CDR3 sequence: CASSVHGGGSYNEQFF. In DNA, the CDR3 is TGTGCCAGCAGTGTGCACGGGGGGGGTTCCTACAATGAGCAGTTCTTC.

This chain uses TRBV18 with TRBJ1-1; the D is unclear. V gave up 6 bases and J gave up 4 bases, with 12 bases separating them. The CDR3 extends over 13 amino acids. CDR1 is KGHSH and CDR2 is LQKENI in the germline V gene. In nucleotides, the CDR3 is TGTGCCAGCTCGCGGATCCGTGGCACTGAAGCTTTCTTT. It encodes CASSRIRGTEAFF.

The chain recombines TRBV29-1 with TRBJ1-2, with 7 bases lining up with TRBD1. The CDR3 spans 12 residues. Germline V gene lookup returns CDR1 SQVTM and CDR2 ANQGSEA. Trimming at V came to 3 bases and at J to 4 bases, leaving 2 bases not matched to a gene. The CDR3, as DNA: TGCAGCGTTGATAGACAGGGCTATGGCTACACCTTC. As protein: CSVDRQGYGYTF.

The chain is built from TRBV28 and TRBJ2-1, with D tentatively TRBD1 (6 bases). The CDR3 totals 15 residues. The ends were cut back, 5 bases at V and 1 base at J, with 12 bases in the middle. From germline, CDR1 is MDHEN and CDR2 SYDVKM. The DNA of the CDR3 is TGTGCCAGCAGTCGGACAGCGCTATCCTACAATGAGCAGTTCTTC. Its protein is CASSRTALSYNEQFF. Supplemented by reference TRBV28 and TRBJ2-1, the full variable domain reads DVKVTQSSRYLVKRTGEKVFLECVQDMDHENMFWYRQDPGLGLRLIYFSYDVKMKEKGDIPEGYSVSREKKERFSLILESASTNQTSMYLCASSRTALSYNEQFFGPGTRLTVL.

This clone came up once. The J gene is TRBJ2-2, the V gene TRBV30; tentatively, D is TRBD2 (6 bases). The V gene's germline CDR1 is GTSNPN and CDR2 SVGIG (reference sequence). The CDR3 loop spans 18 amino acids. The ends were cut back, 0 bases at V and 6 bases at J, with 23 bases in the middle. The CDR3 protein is CAWSVGMNGGYLAGELFF. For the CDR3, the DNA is TGTGCCTGGAGTGTTGGGATGAACGGGGGATATCTAGCCGGGGAGCTGTTTTTT.

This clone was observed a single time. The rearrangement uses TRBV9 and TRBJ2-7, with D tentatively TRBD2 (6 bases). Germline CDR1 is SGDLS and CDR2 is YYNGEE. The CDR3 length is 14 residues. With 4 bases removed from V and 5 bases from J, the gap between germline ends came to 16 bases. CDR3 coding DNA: TGTGCCAGCAGCCCCCCGGGACTTCCCCACGAGCAGTACTTC. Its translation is CASSPPGLPHEQYF.

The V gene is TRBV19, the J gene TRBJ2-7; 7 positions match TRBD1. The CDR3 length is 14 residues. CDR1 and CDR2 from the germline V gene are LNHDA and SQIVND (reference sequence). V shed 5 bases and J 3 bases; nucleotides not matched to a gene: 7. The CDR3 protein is CASSLGTANYEQYF. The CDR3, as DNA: TGTGCCAGTAGTCTCGGGACAGCAAACTACGAGCAGTACTTC.

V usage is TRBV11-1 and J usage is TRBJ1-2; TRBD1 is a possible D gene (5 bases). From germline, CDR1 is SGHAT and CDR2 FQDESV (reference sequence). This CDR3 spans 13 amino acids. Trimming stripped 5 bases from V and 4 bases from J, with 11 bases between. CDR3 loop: CASSNDRGYGYTF. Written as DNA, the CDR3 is TGTGCCAGCAGCAACGACAGAGGCTATGGCTACACCTTC.

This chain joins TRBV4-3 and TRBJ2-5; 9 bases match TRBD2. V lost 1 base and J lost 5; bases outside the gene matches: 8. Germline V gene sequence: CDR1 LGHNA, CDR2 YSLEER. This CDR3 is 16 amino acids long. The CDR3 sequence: CASSQGGVAGAETQYF. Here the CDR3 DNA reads TGCGCCAGCAGCCAAGGGGGGGTAGCGGGAGCGGAGACCCAGTACTTC.

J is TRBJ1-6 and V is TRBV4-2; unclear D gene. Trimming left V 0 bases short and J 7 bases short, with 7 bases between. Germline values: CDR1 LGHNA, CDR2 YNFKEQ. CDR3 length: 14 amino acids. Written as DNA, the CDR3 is TGTGCCAGCAGCCAAGACCCTAGGAATTCACCCCTCCACTTT. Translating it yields CASSQDPRNSPLHF.

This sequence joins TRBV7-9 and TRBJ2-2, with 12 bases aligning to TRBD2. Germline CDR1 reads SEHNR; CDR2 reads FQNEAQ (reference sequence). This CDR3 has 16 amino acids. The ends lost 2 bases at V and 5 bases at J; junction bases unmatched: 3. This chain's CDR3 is CASSLLAGGPTGELFF. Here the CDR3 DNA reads TGTGCCAGCAGCTTACTAGCGGGAGGGCCAACCGGGGAGCTGTTTTTT.

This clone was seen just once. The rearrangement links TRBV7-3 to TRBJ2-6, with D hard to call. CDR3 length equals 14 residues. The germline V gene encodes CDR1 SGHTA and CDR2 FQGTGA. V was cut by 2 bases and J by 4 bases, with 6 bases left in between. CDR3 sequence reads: CASSLDTGANVLTF. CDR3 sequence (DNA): TGTGCCAGCAGCTTAGATACAGGGGCCAACGTCCTGACTTTC.

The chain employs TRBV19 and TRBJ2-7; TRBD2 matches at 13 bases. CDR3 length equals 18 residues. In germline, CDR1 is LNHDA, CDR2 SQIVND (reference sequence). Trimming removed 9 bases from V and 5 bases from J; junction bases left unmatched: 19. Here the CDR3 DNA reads TGTGCCAGCGCCCCGACTAGCGGGGGGATAACCCCTCGGGACGAGCAGTACTTC. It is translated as CASAPTSGGITPRDEQYF.

The CDR3 reads CAWSVYSNQPQHF. CDR3 sequence (DNA): TGTGCCTGGAGTGTCTATAGCAATCAGCCCCAGCATTTT. The V call is TRBV30, the J call TRBJ1-5, with no clear D. The germline gives CDR1 GTSNPN, CDR2 SVGIG (reference sequence). This CDR3 has 13 amino acids. V was shortened by 0 bases and J by 0 bases, with 3 bases between the two germline ends.

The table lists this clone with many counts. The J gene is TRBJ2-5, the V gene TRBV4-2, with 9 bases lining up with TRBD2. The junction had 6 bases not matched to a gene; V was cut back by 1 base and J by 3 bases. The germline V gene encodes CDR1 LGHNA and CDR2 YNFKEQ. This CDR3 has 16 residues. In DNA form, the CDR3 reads TGTGCCAGCAGCCAAGGCATAGCGGGGGTTGAAGAGACCCAGTACTTC. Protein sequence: CASSQGIAGVEETQYF.

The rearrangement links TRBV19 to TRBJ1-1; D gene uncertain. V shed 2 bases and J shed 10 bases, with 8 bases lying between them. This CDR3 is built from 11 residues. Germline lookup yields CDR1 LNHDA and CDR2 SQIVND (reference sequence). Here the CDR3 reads CASSIRVGAFF. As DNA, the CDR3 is TGTGCCAGTAGTATACGGGTCGGAGCTTTCTTT.

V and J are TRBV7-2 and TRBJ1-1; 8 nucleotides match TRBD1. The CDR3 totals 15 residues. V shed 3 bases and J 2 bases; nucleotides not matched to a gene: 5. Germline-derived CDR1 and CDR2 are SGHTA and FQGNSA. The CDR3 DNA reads TGTGCCAGCAGCTTCGACAGGGGCGCAAACACTGAAGCTTTCTTT. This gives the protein CASSFDRGANTEAFF. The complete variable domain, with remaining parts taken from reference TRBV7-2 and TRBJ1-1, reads GAGVSQSPSNKVTEKGKDVELRCDPISGHTALYWYRQSLGQGLEFLIYFQGNSAPDKSGLPSDRFSAERTGGSVSTLTIQRTQQEDSAVYLCASSFDRGANTEAFFGQGTRLTVV.

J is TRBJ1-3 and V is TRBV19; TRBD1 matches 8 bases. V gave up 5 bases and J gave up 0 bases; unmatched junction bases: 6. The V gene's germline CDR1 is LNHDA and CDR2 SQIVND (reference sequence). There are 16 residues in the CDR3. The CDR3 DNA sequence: TGTGCCAGTAGTCGTGACAGGGGCTTCTCTGGAAACACCATATATTTT. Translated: CASSRDRGFSGNTIYF.

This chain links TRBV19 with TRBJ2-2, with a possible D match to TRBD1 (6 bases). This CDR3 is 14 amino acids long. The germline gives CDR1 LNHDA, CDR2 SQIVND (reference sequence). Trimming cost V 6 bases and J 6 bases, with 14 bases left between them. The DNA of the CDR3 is TGTGCCAGTAGCCCTCTCCCAGGGGCCGGGGAGCTGTTTTTT. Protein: CASSPLPGAGELFF. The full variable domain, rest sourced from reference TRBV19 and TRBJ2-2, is DGGITQSPKYLFRKEGQNVTLSCEQNLNHDAMYWYRQDPGQGLRLIYYSQIVNDFQKGDIAEGYSVSREKKESFPLTVTSAQKNPTAFYLCASSPLPGAGELFFGEGSRLTVL.

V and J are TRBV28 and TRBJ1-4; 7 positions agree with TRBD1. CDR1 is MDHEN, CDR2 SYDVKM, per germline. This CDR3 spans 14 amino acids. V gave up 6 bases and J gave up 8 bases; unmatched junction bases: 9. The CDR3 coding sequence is TGTGCCAGCAGCCACGGACAGGTGGGAGAAAAACTGTTTTTT. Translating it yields CASSHGQVGEKLFF.

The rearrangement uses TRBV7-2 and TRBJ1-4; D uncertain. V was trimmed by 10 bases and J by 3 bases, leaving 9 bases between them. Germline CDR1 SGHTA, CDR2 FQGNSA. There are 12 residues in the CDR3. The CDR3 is CATAGANEKLFF. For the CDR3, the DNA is TGTGCCACCGCCGGGGCTAATGAAAAACTGTTTTTT.

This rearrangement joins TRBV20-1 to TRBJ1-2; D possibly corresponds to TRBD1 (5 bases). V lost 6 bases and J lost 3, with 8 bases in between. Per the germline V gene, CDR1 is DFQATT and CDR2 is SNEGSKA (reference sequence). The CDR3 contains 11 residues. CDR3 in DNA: TGCAGTGCAGGAGGGGACTATGGCTACACCTTC. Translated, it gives CSAGGDYGYTF.

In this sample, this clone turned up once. CDR3 nucleotide sequence: TGTGCCAGCTCACCATCTAGCGGGGCCTCCTACAATGAGCAGTTCTTC. This encodes CASSPSSGASYNEQFF. The V call is TRBV18, the J call TRBJ2-1; 9 nucleotides line up with TRBD2. Germline loops: CDR1 KGHSH, CDR2 LQKENI. J was trimmed by 0 bases and V by 2 bases; bases with no gene match: 2. The CDR3 runs 16 residues.

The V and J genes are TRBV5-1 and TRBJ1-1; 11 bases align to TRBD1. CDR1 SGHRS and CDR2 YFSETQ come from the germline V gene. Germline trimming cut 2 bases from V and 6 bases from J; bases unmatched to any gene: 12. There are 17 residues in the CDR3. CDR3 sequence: CASSLPGQGAYRPEAFF. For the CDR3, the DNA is TGCGCCAGCAGCTTACCTGGACAGGGGGCGTACCGGCCTGAAGCTTTCTTT.

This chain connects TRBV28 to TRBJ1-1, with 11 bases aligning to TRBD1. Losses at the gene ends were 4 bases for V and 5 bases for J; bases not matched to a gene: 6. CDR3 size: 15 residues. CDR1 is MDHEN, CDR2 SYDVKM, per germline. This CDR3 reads CASSSPGQGGTEAFF. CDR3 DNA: TGTGCCAGCAGTTCCCCGGGACAGGGGGGAACTGAAGCTTTCTTT.

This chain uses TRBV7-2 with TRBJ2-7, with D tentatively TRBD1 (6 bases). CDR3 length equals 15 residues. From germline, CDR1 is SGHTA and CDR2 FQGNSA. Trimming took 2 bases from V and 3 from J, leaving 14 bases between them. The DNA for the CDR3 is TGTGCCAGCAGCTTATCCGGCAGGGGTAGCTACGAGCAGTACTTC. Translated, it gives CASSLSGRGSYEQYF.

The CDR3 region is CSVEDRAGNTEAFF. CDR3 sequence (DNA): TGCAGCGTTGAAGATCGAGCAGGGAACACTGAAGCTTTCTTT. This chain connects TRBV29-1 to TRBJ1-1; D unresolved. The germline CDR1 and CDR2 sequences are SQVTM and ANQGSEA. Trimming pared 0 bases from V and 1 base from J, leaving 9 bases between. CDR3 length: 14 residues.

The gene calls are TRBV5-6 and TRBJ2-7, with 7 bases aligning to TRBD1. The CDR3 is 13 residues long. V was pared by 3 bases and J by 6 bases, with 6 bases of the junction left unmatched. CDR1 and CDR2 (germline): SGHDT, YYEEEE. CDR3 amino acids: CASSSHYRGEQYF. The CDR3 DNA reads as TGTGCCAGCAGCTCCCATTACAGGGGCGAGCAGTACTTC.